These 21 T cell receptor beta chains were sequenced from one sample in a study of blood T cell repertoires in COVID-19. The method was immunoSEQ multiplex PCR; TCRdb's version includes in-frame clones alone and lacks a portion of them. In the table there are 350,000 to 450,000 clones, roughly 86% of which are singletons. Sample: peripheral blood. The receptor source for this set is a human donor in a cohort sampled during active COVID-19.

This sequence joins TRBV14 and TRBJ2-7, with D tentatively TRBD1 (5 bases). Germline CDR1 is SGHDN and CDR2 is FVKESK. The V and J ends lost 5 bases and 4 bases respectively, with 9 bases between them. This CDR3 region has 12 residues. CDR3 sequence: CASSAGWYEQYF. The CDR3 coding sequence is TGTGCCAGCAGCGCAGGGTGGTACGAGCAGTACTTC.

The CDR3 is CASSPLGLQGEQFF. The CDR3 DNA reads as TGTGCCAGCAGCCCGCTAGGGCTTCAGGGTGAGCAGTTCTTC. V usage is TRBV7-9 and J usage is TRBJ2-1, with a possible D match to TRBD1 (5 bases). The ends were cut back, 5 bases at V and 9 bases at J, with 17 bases in the middle. The germline V gene encodes CDR1 SEHNR and CDR2 FQNEAQ (reference sequence). The CDR3 consists of 14 residues.

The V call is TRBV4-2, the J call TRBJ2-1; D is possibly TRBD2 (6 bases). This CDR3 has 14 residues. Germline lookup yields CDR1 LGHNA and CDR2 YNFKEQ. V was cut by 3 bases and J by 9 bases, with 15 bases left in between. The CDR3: CASSQESVGGEQFF. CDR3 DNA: TGTGCCAGCAGCCAGGAGTCCGTGGGGGGTGAGCAGTTCTTC.

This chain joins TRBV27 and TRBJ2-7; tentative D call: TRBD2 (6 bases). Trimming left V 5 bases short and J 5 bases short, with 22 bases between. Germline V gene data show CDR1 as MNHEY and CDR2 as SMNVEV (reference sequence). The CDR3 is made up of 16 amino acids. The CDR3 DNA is TGTGCCAGCAGTCTCTCCAGGGCCCGGGGGAGTCACGAGCAGTACTTC. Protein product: CASSLSRARGSHEQYF.

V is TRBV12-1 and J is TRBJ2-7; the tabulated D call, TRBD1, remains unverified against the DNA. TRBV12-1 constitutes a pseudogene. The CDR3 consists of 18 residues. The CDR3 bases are TGTGCCAGCAGCTTTGCCCTCTTCCCGGACAGGGGATCCTACGAGCAGTACTTC. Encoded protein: CASSFALFPDRGSYEQYF.

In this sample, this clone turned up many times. The CDR3 DNA reads as TGTGCCAGCAGCTTGGTCCCCACTAATGAGCAGTTCTTC. This codes for CASSLVPTNEQFF. The chain combines TRBV5-4 with TRBJ2-1; D uncertain. V was pared by 0 bases and J by 7 bases, with 8 bases between. Germline lookup yields CDR1 SGHNT and CDR2 YYREEE (reference sequence). This CDR3 has 13 residues. The full variable domain, with the rest looked up from reference TRBV5-4 and TRBJ2-1, is ETGVTQSPTHLIKTRGQQVTLRCSSQSGHNTVSWYQQALGQGPQFIFQYYREEENGRGNFPPRFSGLQFPNYSSELNVNALELDDSALYLCASSLVPTNEQFFGPGTRLTVL.

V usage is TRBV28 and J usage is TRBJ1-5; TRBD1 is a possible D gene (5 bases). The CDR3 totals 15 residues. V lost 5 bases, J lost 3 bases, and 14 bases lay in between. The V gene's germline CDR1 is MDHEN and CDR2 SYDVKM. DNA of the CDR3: TGTGCCAGCAGTCTTGCGCAGGGAACCAATCAGCCCCAGCATTTT. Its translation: CASSLAQGTNQPQHF.

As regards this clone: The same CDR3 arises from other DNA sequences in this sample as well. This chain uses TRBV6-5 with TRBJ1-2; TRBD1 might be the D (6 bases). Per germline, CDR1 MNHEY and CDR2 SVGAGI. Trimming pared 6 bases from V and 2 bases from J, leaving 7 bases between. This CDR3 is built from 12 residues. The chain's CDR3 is CASSRGNYGYTF. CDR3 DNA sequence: TGTGCCAGCAGCAGGGGCAACTATGGCTACACCTTC.

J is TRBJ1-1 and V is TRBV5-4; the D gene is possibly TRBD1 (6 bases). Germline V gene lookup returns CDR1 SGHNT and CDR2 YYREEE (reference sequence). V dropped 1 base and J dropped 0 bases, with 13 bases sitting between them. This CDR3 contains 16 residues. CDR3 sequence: CASSLRSGQMNTEAFF. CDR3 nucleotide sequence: TGTGCCAGCAGCTTGAGGTCTGGACAGATGAACACTGAAGCTTTCTTT.

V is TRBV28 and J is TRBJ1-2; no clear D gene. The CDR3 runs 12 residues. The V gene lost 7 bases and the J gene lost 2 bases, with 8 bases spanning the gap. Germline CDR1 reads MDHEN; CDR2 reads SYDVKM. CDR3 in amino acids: CASTGSNYGYTF. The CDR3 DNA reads TGTGCCAGCACGGGGTCGAACTATGGCTACACCTTC.

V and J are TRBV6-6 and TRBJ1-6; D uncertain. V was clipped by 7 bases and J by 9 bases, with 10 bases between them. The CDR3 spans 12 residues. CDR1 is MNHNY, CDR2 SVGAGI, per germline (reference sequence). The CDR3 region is CASTDPGSPLHF. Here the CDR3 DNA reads TGTGCCAGCACCGACCCGGGTTCACCCCTCCACTTT.

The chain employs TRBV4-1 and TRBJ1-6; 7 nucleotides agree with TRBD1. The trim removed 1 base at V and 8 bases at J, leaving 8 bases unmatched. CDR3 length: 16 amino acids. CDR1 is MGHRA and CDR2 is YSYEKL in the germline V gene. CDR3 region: CASSQGDRAPHSPLHF. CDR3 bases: TGCGCCAGCAGCCAAGGCGACAGGGCGCCTCATTCACCCCTCCACTTT.

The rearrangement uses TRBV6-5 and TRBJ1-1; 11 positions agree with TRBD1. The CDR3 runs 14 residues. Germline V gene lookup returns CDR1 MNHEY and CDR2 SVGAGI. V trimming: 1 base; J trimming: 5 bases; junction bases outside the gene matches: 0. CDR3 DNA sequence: TGTGCCAGCAGTTACTGGGACAGGGGGACTGAAGCTTTCTTT. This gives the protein CASSYWDRGTEAFF.

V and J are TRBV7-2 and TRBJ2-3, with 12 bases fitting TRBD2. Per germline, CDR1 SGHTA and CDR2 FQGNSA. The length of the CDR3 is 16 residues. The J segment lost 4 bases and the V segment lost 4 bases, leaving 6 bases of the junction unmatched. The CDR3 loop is CASSSDLAGGADTQYF. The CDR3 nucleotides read TGTGCCAGCAGCTCCGACCTAGCGGGAGGGGCAGATACGCAGTATTTT.

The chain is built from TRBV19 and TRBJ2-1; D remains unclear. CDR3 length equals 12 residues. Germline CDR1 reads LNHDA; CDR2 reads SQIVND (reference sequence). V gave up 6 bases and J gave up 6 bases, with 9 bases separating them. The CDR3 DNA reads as TGTGCCAGTAGCCGGGTCTTCAATGAGCAGTTCTTC. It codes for CASSRVFNEQFF.

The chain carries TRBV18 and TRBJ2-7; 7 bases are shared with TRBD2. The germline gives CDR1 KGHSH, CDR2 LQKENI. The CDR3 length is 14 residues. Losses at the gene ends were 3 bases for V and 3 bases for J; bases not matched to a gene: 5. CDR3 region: CASSPGGTLYEQYF. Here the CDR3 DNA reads TGTGCCAGCTCACCGGGGGGGACTCTCTACGAGCAGTACTTC.

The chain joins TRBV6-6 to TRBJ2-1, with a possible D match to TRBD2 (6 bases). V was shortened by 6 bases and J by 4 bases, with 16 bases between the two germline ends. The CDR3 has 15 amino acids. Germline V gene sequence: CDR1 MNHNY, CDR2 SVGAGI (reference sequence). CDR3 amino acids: CASRPRELRYNEQFF. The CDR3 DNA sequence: TGTGCCAGCAGGCCCCGGGAGCTTCGGTACAATGAGCAGTTCTTC.

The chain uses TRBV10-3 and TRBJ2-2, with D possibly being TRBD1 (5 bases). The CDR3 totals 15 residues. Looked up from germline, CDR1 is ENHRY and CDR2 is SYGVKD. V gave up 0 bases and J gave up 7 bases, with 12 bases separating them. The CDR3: CAISESKQGGGELFF. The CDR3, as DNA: TGTGCCATCAGTGAGTCTAAGCAGGGTGGCGGGGAGCTGTTTTTT.

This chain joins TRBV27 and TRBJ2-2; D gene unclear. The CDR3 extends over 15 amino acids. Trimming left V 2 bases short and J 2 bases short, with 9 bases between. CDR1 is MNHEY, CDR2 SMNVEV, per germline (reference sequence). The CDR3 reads CASSLAGSNTGELFF. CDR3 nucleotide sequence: TGTGCCAGCAGTTTAGCAGGTTCCAACACCGGGGAGCTGTTTTTT.

The CDR3 reads CASSSGREVDTQYF. The CDR3 coding sequence is TGTGCCAGCAGCAGCGGTCGGGAGGTAGATACGCAGTATTTT. V and J are TRBV5-5 and TRBJ2-3, with 7 bases matching TRBD2. The V gene's germline CDR1 is SGHKS and CDR2 YYEKEE (reference sequence). The CDR3 extends over 14 amino acids. The V segment lost 4 bases and the J segment 5 bases; nucleotides outside the gene matches: 7.

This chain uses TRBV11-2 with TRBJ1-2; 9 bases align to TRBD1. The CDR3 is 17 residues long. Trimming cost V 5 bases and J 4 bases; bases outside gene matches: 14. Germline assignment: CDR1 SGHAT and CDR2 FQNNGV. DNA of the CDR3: TGTGCCAGCAGCCTAATAAGGACAGGGGACTTCCCCTATGGCTACACCTTC. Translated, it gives CASSLIRTGDFPYGYTF.